A selection of T cell receptor beta chains follows, all from one sample in a study of T cells in Graves' hyperthyroidism and ophthalmopathy. Each CDR3 protein gets one entry after TCRdb re-called the multiplex PCR reads with MiXCR. The sample comprises a few hundred thousand distinct CDR3 sequences, approximately 23% of which are singletons, and about 53% rests with the top ten. The sample consisted of blood. These receptors were obtained from a woman between 65 and 79 years old with Graves' ophthalmopathy. The CDR3 runs from the conserved cysteine through the conserved F or W. D genes are given only for firm matches. Size is stated for part of the rows, as once, few or many counts, or as a class when the clone is expanded.

TRBV20-1	TRBJ1-1	many	-	TGCAGTGCTAGAGATATGGGTGCTGGGGTTGCTGAAGCTTTCTTT	CSARDMGAGVAEAFF
TRBV19	TRBJ2-1	few	-	TGTGCCAGTAGTGGGCTGGGTGAGCAGTTCTTC	CASSGLGEQFF
TRBV10-3	TRBJ2-7	few	-	TGTGCCATCAGTGTTGGACTATTCTCATACGAGCAGTACTTC	CAISVGLFSYEQYF
TRBV19	TRBJ1-5	-	TRBD1	TGTGCCAGTAGTGGAAACCGGGACAGGATTTCTCGGCCCCAGCATTTT	CASSGNRDRISRPQHF
TRBV7-8	TRBJ2-7	-	TRBD2	TGTGCCAGCAGCTTCGGGACTAGCGGGAGGGCGCGATACGAGCAGTACTTC	CASSFGTSGRARYEQYF
TRBV27	TRBJ1-5	few	-	TGTGCCAGCAGTTTATTACCAGGTCCTAGCAATCAGCCCCAGCATTTT	CASSLLPGPSNQPQHF
TRBV2	TRBJ2-7	-	-	TGTGCCAGCAGTTTTCGACAGGCGAGCTCCTACGAGCAGTACTTC	CASSFRQASSYEQYF
TRBV11-2	TRBJ2-1	many	TRBD2	TGTGCCAGCAGCTTCCTGACTAGCGGTAACAATGAGCAGTTCTTC	CASSFLTSGNNEQFF
TRBV18	TRBJ1-2	-	-	TGTGCCAGCTCACCCCTGGACAGAGACTATGGCTACACCTTC	CASSPLDRDYGYTF
TRBV5-1	TRBJ1-5	many	-	TGTGCCAGCAGTTTAGGGCTCAATCAGCCCCAGCATTTT	CASSLGLNQPQHF
TRBV7-2	TRBJ2-1	few	TRBD2	TGTGCCAGCAGCTTAGCGGGACTAGCTTATGAGCAGTTCTTC	CASSLAGLAYEQFF